These 20 T cell receptor beta chains share one sample of origin, sequenced in a study of CXCR3-negative and CXCR3-positive naive CD8 T cells. The study's findings and limits: Researchers report that CXCR3-positive naive cells carry more hydrophobic TRB CDR3s than CXCR3-negative naive cells.

Researchers prepared the TRB cDNA libraries using 5' RACE with UMI labels. TCRdb re-called the 5' RACE reads; every CDR3 protein appears as one record, without DNA. This sample's table has about 84,000 distinct CDR3 sequences. Which antigens these TCRs recognize remains unknown. Sequenced input: naive CXCR3+ CD8+ T cells from blood. As to subset: CD45RO-CCR7+CD27+CD95- naive CD8+ T cells expressing CXCR3 (TNR3+). The receptors here all came from a human donor in good health. Some clones in this sample may be carry-over from other donors' samples.

This sequence joins TRBV28 and TRBJ2-1; no DNA is available, so the TRBD2 call from TCRdb remains unchecked. The CDR3 consists of 16 residues. The V gene's germline CDR1 is MDHEN and CDR2 SYDVKM. This chain's CDR3 is CASTPGMSGRIHEQFF.

V gene TRBV6-5 combines with J gene TRBJ2-3. Germline V gene lookup returns CDR1 MNHEY and CDR2 SVGAGI. There are 14 residues in the CDR3. The CDR3 sequence is CASSYRFSTDTQYF.

The chain employs TRBV7-9 and TRBJ2-1; TCRdb returns TRBD2, unconfirmable since there is no DNA. The CDR3 has 14 amino acids. Germline CDR1 reads SEHNR; CDR2 reads FQNEAQ (reference sequence). CDR3 region: CASRTSGAYNEQFF.

The rearrangement uses TRBV4-3 and TRBJ2-1; TCRdb designates TRBD1, a call that cannot be tested without DNA. The CDR3 is 15 amino acids. CDR1 is LGHNA, CDR2 YSLEER, per germline. The CDR3 sequence: CASSQGTGGEHEQFF.

The chain combines TRBV3-1 with TRBJ2-3; there is no DNA to check the TCRdb D call of TRBD2. This CDR3 has 16 amino acids. Germline V gene data show CDR1 as LGHDT and CDR2 as YNNKEL (reference sequence). The CDR3 is CASSRAGTSGTDTQYF.

The chain is built from TRBV28 and TRBJ2-5; lacking DNA, the TRBD2 call made by TCRdb goes unchecked. Germline CDR1 and CDR2: MDHEN and SYDVKM. CDR3 length: 17 amino acids. CDR3 residues: CASSLAGTRTRQETQYF.

V gene TRBV7-7 combines with J gene TRBJ2-3; absent DNA, TCRdb's TRBD2 call cannot be checked. The CDR3 has 14 amino acids. Germline CDR1 SSHAT, CDR2 FNYEAQ (reference sequence). This CDR3 is CASSLATSSDTQYF.

The chain couples TRBV21-1 to TRBJ1-5; TCRdb's D call of TRBD1 is untestable without DNA. TRBV21-1 is termed a pseudogene. There are 15 residues in the CDR3. This chain's CDR3 is CASSNQEQGSQPQHF.

The chain's CDR3 is CASSLYGNNNEQFF. The rearrangement links TRBV27 to TRBJ2-1. Per germline, CDR1 MNHEY and CDR2 SMNVEV (reference sequence). The CDR3 is 14 amino acids.

The chain is built from TRBV6-5 and TRBJ2-7; TCRdb outputs TRBD2, but without DNA this stays unchecked. Germline loops: CDR1 MNHEY, CDR2 SVGAGI. The CDR3 sequence is 16 residues long. The CDR3 sequence: CASSYSLSGVLYEQYF.

V gene TRBV11-2 combines with J gene TRBJ2-5; TCRdb picks TRBD2, but there is no DNA to check that call. The CDR3 runs to 16 residues. The V gene's germline CDR1 is SGHAT and CDR2 FQNNGV. This CDR3 is CASSSFGEREEETQYF.

This CDR3 is CASSVGPYPETDSFF. The V gene is TRBV9, the J gene TRBJ1-1. CDR1 SGDLS and CDR2 YYNGEE come from the germline V gene. This CDR3 is 15 amino acids long.

The chain links TRBV5-6 to TRBJ2-5; the TRBD1 assignment by TCRdb is unverifiable without DNA. In germline, CDR1 is SGHDT, CDR2 YYEEEE. This CDR3 spans 16 amino acids. The CDR3 is CASSLDPGQGQETQYF.

The chain links TRBV7-3 to TRBJ2-3. CDR1 is SGHTA, CDR2 FQGTGA, per germline. This CDR3 has 15 residues. This CDR3 is CASSLNGINTDTQYF.

The rearrangement joins TRBV21-1 to TRBJ1-5. TRBV21-1 is a recognized pseudogene. The CDR3 extends over 13 amino acids. This CDR3 reads CASSKEQNQPQHF.

V and J are TRBV7-9 and TRBJ2-7. CDR3 size: 12 residues. Germline-derived CDR1 and CDR2 are SEHNR and FQNEAQ (reference sequence). This chain's CDR3 is CASSIPPYEQYF.

The chain joins TRBV15 to TRBJ2-1; the D gene TCRdb calls, TRBD1, cannot be checked with no DNA. The CDR3 contains 14 residues. The germline gives CDR1 LNHNV, CDR2 YYDKDF (reference sequence). CDR3 sequence reads: CATSIRDRYNEQFF.

J is TRBJ2-2 and V is TRBV2. The CDR3 covers 13 residues. Germline assignment: CDR1 SNHLY and CDR2 FYNNEI. The CDR3 loop is CASSESGGGELFF.

The chain joins TRBV20-1 to TRBJ2-7. From germline, CDR1 is DFQATT and CDR2 SNEGSKA (reference sequence). The CDR3 is 13 residues long. The CDR3 spells CSARGRDSYEQYF.

This chain connects TRBV14 to TRBJ2-1. Germline lookup yields CDR1 SGHDN and CDR2 FVKESK. CDR3 length: 15 amino acids. The chain's CDR3 is CASSQGPLLYNEQFF.